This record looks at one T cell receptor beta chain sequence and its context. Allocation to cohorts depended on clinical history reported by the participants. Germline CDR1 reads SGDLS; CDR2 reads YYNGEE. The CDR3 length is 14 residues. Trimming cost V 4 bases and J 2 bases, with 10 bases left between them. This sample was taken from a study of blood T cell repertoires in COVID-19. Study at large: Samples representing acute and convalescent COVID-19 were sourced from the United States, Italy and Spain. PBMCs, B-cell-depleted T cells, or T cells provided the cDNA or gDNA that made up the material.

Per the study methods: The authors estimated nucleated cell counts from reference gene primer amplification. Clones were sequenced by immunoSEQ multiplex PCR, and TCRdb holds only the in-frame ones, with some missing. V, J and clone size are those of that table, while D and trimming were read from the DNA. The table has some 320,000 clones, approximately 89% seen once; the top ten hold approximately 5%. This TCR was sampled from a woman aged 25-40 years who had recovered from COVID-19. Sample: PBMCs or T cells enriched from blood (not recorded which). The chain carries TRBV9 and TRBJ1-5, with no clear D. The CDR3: CASSPREGNQPQHF. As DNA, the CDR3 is TGTGCCAGCAGCCCGCGAGAGGGCAATCAGCCCCAGCATTTT.